This entry lists 7 T cell receptor beta chains sequenced from one sample in a study of CD8+CD57+ T cells in acquired aplastic anemia. Patients chosen for sequencing had shown CD8+CD57+ cell expansion by flow cytometry. According to the study, genomic DNA was the template for TCR beta VDJ and CDR3 profiling. TCRdb itself ran the reads through MiXCR, one entry per CDR3 protein. There are 190,000 or so distinct CDR3 sequences in the sample; roughly 50% occur only once, and roughly 2% lies in the top ten. What was sequenced was sorted CD4+, CD8+, or CD8+CD57+ T cells (not recorded which) from PBMCs. All receptors come from a human donor with aplastic anemia.

This clonotype was counted ten times or more. The chain recombines TRBV7-2 with TRBJ2-7, with D perhaps given as TRBD1 or TRBD2 (5 bases each). This CDR3 region has 12 residues. Between the trimmed V and J ends, which lost 6 bases and 3 bases, there was a span of 9 bases. Germline V lookup: CDR1 SGHTA, CDR2 FQGNSA. DNA of the CDR3: TGTGCCAGCAGTCGGGGCTACTACGAGCAGTACTTC. Encoded protein: CASSRGYYEQYF.

This chain links TRBV24-1 with TRBJ2-5; D might be TRBD2 (6 bases). Between the trimmed V and J ends, which lost 4 bases and 3 bases, there was a span of 14 bases. Germline loops: CDR1 KGHDR, CDR2 SFDVKD. The CDR3 consists of 15 residues. The CDR3: CATSEEGRLKETQYF. For the CDR3, the DNA is TGTGCCACCAGTGAGGAGGGCCGGTTGAAAGAGACCCAGTACTTC.

This clonotype has ten or more counts. The genes are TRBV20-1 and TRBJ2-5, with D uncertain. This CDR3 region has 14 residues. CDR1 is DFQATT and CDR2 is SNEGSKA in the germline V gene (reference sequence). V shed 3 bases and J shed 5 bases, with 16 bases lying between them. The CDR3 region is CSASGGEIWETQYF. Written as DNA, the CDR3 is TGCAGTGCTAGTGGTGGGGAAATATGGGAGACCCAGTACTTC.

In this sample, this clonotype turned up a few times. The chain employs TRBV7-6 and TRBJ1-2; D is perhaps TRBD1 (5 bases). Germline V gene lookup returns CDR1 SGHVS and CDR2 FNYEAQ. V was clipped by 1 base and J by 6 bases, with 12 bases between them. The CDR3 has 14 residues. This CDR3 is CASSLGGGVHGYTF. CDR3 in DNA: TGTGCCAGCAGCTTAGGGGGAGGGGTGCATGGCTACACCTTC.

A note on this clonotype: The junction differs from germline at one of its ends, possibly a read error. The chain carries TRBV6-2 or TRBV6-3 and TRBJ1-5; D call uncertain. This CDR3 region has 14 residues. The germline V gene has CDR1 MNHEY and CDR2 SVGEGT. CDR3 DNA sequence: TGTACCAGCAGTCCGGACGCCTACAATCAGCCCCAGCATTTT. Protein product: CTSSPDAYNQPQHF.

With respect to this clonotype: This clone may be a read error of a much larger clone one base away. This rearrangement joins TRBV5-1 to TRBJ2-1, with D uncertain. The CDR3 is 15 amino acids. The V gene's germline CDR1 is SGHRS and CDR2 YFSETQ. CDR3: CASGLDVGSYNEQFF. The DNA for the CDR3 is TGCGCCAGCGGCTTGGATGTGGGTTCCTACAATGAGCAGTTCTTC.

The chain couples TRBV24-1 to TRBJ1-2; D possibly corresponds to TRBD1 (5 bases). The CDR3 runs 13 residues. V lost 6 bases to trimming and J lost 4 bases, with 11 bases between them. Looked up from germline, CDR1 is KGHDR and CDR2 is SFDVKD. CDR3 nucleotide sequence: TGTGCCACCAGTCCGGGGGGTGGCTATGGCTACACCTTC. This translates into CATSPGGGYGYTF.